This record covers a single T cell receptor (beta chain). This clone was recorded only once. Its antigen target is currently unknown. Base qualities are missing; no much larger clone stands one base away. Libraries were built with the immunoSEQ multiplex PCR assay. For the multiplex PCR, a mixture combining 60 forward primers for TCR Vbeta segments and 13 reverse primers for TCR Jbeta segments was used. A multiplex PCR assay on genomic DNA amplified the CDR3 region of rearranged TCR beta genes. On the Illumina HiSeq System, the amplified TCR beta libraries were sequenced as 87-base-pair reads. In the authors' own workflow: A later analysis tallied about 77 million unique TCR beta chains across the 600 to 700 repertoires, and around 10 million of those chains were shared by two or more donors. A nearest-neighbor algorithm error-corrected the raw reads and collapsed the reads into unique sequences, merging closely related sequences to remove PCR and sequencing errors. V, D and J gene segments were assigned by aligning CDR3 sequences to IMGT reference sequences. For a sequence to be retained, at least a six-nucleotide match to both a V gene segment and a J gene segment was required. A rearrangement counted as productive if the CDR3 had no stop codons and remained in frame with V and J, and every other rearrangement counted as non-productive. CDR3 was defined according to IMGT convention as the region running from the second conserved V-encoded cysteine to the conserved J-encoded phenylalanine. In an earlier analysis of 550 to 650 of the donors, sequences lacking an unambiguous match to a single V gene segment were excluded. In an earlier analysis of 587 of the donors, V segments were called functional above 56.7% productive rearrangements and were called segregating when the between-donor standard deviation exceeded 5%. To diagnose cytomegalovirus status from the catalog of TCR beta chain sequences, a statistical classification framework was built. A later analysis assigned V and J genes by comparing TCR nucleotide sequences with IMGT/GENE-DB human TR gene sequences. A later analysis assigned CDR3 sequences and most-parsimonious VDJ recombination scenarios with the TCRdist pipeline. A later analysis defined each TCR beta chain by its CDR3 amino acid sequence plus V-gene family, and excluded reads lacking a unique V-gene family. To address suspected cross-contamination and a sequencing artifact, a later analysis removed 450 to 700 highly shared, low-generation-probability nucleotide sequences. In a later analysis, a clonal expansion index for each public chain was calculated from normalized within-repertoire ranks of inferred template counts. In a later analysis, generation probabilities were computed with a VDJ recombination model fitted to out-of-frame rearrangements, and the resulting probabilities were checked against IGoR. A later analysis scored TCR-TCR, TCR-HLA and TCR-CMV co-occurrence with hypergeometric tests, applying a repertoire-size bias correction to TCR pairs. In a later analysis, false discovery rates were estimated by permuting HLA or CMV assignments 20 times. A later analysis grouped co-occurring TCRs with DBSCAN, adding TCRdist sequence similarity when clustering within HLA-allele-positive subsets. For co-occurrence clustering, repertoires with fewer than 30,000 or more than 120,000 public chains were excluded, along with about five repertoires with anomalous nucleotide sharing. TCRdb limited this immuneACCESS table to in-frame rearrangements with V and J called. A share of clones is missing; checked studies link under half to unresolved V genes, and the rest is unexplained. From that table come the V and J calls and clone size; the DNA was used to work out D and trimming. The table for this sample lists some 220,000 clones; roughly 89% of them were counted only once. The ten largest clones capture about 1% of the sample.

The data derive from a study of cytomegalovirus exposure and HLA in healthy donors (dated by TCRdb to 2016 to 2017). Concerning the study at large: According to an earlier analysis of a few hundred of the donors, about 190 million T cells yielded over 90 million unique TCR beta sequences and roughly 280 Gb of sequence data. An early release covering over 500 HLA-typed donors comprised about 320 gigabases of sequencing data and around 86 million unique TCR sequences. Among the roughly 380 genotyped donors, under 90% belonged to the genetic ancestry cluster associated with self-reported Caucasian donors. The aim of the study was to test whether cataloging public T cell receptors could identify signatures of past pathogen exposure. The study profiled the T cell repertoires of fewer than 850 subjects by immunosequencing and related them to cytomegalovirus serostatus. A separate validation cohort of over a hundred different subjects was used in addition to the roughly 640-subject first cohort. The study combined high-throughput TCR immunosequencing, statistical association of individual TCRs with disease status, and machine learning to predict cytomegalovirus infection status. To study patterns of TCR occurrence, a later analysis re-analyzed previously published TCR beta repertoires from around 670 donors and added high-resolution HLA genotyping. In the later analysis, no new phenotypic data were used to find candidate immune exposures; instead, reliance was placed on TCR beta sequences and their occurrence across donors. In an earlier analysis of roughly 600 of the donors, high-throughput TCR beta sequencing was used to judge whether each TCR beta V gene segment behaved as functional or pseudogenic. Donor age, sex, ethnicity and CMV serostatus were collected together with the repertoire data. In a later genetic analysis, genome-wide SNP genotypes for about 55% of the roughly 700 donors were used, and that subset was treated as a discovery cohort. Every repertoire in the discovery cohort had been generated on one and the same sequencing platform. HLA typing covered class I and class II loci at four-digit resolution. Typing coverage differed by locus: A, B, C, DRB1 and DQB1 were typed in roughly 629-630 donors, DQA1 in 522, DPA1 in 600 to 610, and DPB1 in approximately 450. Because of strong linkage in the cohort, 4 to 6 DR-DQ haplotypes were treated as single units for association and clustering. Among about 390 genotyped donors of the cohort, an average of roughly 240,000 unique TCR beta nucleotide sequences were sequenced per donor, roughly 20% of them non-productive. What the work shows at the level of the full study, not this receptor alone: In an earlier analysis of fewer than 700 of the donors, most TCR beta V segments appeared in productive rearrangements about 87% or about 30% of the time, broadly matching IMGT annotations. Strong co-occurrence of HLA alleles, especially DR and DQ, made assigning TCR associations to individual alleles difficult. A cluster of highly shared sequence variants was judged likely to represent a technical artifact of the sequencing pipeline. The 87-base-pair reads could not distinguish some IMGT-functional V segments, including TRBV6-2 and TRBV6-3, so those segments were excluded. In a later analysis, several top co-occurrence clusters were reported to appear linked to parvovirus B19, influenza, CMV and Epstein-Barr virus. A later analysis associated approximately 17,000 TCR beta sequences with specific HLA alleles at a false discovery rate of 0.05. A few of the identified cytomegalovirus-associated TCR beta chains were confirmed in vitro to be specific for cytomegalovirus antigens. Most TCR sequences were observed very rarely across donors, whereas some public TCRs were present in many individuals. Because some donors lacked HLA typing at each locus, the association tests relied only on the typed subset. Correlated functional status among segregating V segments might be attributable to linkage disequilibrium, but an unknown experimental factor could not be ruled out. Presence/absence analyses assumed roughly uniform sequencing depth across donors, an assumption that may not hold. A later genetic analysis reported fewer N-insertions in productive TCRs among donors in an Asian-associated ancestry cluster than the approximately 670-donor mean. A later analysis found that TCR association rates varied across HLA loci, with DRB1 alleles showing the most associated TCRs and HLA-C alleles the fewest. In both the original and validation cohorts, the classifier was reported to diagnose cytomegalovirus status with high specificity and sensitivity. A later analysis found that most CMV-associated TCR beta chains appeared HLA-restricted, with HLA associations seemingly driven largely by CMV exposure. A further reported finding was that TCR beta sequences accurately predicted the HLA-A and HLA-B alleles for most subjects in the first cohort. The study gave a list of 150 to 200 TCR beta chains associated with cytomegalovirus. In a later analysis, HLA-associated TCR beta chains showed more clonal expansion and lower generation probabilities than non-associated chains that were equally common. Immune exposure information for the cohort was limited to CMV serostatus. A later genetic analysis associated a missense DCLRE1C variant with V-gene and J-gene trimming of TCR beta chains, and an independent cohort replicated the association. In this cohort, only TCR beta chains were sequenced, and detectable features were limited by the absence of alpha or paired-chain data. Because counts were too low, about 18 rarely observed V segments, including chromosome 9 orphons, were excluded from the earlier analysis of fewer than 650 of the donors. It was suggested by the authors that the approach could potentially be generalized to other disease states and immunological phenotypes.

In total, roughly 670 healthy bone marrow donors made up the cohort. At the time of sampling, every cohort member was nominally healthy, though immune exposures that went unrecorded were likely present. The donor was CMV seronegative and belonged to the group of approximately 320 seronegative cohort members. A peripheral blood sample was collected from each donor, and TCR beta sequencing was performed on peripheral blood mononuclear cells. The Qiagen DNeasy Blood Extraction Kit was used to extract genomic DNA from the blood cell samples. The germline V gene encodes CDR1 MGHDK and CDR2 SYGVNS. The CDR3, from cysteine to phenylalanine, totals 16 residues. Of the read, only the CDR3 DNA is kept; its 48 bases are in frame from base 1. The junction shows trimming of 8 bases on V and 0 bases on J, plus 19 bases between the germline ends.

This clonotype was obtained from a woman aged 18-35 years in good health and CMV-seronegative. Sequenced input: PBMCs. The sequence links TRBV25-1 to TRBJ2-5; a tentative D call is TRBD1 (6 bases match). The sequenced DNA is TGTGCCAGCGGGGAACAGGGAAAATTCTACCAAGAGACCCAGTACTTC. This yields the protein CASGEQGKFYQETQYF. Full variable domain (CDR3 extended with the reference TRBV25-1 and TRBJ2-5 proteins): EADIYQTPRYLVIGTGKKITLECSQTMGHDKMYWYQQDPGMELHLIHYSYGVNSTEKGDLSSESTVSRIRTEHFPLTLESARPSHTSQYLCASGEQGKFYQETQYFGPGTRLLVL.